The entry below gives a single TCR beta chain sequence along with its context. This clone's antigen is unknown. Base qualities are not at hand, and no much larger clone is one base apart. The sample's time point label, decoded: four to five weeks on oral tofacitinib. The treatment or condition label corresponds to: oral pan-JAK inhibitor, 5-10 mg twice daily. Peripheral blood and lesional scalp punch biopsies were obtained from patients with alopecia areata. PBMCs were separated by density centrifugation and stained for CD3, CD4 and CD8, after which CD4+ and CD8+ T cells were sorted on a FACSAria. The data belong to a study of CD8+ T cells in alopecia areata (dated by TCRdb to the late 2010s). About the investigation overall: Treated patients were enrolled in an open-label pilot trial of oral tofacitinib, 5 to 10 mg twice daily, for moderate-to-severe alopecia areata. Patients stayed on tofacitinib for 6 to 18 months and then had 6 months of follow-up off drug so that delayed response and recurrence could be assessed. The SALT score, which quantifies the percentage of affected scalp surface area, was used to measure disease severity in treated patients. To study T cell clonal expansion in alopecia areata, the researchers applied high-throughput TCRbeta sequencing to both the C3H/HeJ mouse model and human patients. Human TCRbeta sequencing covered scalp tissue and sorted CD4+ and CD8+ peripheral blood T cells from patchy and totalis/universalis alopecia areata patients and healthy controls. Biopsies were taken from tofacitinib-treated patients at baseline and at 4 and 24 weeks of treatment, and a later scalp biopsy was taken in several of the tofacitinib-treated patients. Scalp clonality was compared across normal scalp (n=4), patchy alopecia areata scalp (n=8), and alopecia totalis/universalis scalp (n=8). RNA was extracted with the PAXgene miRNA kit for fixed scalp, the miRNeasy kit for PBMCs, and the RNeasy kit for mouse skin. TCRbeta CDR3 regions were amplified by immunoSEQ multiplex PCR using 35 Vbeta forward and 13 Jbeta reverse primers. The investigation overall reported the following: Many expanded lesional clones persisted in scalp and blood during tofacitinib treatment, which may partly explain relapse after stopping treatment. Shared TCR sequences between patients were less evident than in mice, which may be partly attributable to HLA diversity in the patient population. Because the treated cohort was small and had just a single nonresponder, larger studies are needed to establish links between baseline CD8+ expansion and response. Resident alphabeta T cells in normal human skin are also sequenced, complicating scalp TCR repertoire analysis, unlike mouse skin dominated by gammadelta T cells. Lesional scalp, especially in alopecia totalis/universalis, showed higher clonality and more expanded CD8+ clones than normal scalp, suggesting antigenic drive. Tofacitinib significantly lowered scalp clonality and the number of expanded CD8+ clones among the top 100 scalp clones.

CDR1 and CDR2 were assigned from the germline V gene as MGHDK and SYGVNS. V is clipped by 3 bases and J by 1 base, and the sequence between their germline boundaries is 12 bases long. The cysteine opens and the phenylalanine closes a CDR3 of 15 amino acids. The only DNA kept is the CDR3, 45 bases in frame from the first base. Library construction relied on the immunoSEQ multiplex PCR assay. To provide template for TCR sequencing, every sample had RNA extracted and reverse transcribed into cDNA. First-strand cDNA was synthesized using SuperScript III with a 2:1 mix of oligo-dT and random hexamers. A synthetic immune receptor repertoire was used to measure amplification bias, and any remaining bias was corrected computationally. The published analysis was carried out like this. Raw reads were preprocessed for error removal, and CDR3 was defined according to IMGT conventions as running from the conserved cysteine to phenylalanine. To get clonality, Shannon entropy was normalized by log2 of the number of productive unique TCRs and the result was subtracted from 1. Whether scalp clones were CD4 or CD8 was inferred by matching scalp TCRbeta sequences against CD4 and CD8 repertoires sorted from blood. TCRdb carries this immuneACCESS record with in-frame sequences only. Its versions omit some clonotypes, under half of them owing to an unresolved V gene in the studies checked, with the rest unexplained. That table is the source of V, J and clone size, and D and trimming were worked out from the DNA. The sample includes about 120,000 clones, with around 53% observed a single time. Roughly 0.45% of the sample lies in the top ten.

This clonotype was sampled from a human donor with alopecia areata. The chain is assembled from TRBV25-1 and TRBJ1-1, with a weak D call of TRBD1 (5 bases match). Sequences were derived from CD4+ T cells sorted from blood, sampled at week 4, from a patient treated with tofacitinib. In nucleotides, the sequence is TGTGCCAGCAGTGATGGTTCAGGGAGGAACACTGAAGCTTTCTTT. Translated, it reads CASSDGSGRNTEAFF.